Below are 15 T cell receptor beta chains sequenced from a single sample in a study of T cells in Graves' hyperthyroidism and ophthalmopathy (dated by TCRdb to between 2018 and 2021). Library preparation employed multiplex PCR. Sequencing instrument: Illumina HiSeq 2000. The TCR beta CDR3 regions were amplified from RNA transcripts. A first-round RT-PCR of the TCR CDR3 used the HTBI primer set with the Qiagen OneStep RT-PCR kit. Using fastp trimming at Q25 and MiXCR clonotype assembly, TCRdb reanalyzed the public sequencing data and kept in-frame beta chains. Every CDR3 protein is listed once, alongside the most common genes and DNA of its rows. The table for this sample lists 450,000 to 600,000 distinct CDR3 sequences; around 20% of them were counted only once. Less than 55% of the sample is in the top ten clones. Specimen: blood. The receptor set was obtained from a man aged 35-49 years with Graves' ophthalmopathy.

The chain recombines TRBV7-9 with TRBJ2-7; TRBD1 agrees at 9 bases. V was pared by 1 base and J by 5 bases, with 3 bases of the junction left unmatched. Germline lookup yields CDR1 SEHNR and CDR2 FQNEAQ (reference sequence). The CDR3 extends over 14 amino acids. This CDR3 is CASSLGRDRDEQYF. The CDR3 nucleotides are TGTGCCAGCAGCTTAGGCAGGGACAGGGACGAGCAGTACTTC.

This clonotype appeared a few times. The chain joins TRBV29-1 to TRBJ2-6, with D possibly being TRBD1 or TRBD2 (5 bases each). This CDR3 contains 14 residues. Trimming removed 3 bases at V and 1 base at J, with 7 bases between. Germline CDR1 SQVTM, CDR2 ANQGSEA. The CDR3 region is CSVEGESGANVLTF. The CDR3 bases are TGCAGCGTTGAGGGGGAGTCTGGGGCCAACGTCCTGACTTTC.

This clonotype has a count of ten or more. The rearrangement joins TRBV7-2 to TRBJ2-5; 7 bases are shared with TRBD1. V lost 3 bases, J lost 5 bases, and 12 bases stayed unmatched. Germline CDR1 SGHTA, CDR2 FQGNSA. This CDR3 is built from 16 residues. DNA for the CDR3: TGTGCCAGCAGCTTCAACCAGGGGACAGTTCGGGAGACCCAGTACTTC. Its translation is CASSFNQGTVRETQYF.

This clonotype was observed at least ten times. Here the CDR3 reads CASSSSSREQYF. In DNA, the CDR3 is TGTGCCAGCAGCTCAAGTTCCCGCGAGCAGTACTTC. The chain carries TRBV7-2 and TRBJ2-7; D is uncertain. The germline V and J ends were trimmed by 4 bases and 6 bases, with 10 bases remaining between them. The CDR3 is 12 residues long. Germline V CDR1 and CDR2: SGHTA, FQGNSA.

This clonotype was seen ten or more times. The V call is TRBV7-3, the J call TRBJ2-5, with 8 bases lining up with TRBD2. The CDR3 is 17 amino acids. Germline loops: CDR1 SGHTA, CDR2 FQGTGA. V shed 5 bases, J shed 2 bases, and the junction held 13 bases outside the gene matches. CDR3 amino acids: CASSHRGRGAQQETQYF. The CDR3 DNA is TGTGCCAGCAGCCACCGGGGGCGGGGGGCCCAGCAAGAGACCCAGTACTTC.

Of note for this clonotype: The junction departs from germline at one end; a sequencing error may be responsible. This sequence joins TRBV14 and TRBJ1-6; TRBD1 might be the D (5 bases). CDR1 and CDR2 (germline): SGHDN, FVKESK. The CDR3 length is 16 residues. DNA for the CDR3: TGTGCCGGCAGCCCCTCGGGGAGGGGATATAATTCACCCCTCCACTTT. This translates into CAGSPSGRGYNSPLHF.

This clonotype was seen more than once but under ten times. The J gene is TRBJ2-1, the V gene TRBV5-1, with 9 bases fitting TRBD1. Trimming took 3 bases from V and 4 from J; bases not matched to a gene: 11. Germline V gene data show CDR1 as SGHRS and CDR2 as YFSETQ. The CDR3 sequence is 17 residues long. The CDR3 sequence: CASSSASLGQGYNEQFF. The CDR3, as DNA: TGCGCCAGCAGCTCAGCCAGCCTGGGACAGGGATACAATGAGCAGTTCTTC.

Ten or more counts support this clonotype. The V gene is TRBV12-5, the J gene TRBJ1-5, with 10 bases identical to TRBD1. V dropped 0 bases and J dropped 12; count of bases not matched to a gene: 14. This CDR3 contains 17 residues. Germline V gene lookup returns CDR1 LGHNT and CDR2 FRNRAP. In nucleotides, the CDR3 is TGTGCTAGTGGTTTGGTACTTGGCGACAGGGGGCCCCGAAACCAGCATTTT. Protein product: CASGLVLGDRGPRNQHF.

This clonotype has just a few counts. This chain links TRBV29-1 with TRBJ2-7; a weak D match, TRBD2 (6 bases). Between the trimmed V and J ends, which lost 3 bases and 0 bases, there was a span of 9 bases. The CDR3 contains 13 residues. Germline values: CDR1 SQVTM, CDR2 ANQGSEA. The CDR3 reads CSVDGGSSYEQYF. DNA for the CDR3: TGCAGCGTTGATGGGGGGTCCTCCTACGAGCAGTACTTC.

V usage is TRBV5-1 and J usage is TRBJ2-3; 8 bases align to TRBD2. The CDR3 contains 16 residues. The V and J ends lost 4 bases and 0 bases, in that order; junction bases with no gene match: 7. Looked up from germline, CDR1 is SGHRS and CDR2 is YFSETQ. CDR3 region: CASSHSASGSTDTQYF. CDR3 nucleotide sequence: TGCGCCAGCAGCCATTCAGCTAGCGGGAGCACAGATACGCAGTATTTT.

The CDR3 nucleotides read TGCAGCGTAATGACAGGGTGGGCCTGGGAGCAGTACTTC. Protein: CSVMTGWAWEQYF. The chain recombines TRBV29-1 with TRBJ2-7, with 7 nucleotides matching TRBD1. Trimming took 6 bases from V and 7 from J; bases not matched to a gene: 12. The CDR3 length is 13 residues. The germline V gene has CDR1 SQVTM and CDR2 ANQGSEA.

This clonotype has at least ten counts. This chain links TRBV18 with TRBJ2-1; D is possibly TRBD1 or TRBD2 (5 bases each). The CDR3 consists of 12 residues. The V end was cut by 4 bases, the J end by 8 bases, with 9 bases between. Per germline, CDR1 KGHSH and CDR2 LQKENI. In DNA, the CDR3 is TGTGCCAGCTCACTTAGAGGGGATGAGCAGTTCTTC. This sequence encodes CASSLRGDEQFF.

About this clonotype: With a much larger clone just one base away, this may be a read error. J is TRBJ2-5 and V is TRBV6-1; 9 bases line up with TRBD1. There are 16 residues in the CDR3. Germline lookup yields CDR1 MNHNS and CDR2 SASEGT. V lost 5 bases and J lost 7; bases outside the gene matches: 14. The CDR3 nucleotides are TGTGCCAGCAGTACCTCCGGGACAGGGAACCGAGGGACCCAGTACTTC. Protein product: CASSTSGTGNRGTQYF.

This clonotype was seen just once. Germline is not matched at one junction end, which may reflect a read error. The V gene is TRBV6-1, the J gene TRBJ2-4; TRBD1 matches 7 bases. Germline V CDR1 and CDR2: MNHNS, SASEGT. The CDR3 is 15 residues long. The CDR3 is CASSPRGQNKNIRYF. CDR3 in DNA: TGTGCCAGCAGCCCCAGGGGACAGAATAAAAACATTCGGTACTTC.

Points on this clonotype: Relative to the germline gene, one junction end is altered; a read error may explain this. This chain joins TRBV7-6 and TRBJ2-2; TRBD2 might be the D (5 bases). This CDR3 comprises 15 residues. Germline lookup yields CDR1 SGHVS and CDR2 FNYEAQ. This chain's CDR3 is CASSLEPANTGEPFF. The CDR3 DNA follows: TGTGCCAGCAGCTTGGAGCCCGCGAACACCGGGGAGCCGTTTTTT.